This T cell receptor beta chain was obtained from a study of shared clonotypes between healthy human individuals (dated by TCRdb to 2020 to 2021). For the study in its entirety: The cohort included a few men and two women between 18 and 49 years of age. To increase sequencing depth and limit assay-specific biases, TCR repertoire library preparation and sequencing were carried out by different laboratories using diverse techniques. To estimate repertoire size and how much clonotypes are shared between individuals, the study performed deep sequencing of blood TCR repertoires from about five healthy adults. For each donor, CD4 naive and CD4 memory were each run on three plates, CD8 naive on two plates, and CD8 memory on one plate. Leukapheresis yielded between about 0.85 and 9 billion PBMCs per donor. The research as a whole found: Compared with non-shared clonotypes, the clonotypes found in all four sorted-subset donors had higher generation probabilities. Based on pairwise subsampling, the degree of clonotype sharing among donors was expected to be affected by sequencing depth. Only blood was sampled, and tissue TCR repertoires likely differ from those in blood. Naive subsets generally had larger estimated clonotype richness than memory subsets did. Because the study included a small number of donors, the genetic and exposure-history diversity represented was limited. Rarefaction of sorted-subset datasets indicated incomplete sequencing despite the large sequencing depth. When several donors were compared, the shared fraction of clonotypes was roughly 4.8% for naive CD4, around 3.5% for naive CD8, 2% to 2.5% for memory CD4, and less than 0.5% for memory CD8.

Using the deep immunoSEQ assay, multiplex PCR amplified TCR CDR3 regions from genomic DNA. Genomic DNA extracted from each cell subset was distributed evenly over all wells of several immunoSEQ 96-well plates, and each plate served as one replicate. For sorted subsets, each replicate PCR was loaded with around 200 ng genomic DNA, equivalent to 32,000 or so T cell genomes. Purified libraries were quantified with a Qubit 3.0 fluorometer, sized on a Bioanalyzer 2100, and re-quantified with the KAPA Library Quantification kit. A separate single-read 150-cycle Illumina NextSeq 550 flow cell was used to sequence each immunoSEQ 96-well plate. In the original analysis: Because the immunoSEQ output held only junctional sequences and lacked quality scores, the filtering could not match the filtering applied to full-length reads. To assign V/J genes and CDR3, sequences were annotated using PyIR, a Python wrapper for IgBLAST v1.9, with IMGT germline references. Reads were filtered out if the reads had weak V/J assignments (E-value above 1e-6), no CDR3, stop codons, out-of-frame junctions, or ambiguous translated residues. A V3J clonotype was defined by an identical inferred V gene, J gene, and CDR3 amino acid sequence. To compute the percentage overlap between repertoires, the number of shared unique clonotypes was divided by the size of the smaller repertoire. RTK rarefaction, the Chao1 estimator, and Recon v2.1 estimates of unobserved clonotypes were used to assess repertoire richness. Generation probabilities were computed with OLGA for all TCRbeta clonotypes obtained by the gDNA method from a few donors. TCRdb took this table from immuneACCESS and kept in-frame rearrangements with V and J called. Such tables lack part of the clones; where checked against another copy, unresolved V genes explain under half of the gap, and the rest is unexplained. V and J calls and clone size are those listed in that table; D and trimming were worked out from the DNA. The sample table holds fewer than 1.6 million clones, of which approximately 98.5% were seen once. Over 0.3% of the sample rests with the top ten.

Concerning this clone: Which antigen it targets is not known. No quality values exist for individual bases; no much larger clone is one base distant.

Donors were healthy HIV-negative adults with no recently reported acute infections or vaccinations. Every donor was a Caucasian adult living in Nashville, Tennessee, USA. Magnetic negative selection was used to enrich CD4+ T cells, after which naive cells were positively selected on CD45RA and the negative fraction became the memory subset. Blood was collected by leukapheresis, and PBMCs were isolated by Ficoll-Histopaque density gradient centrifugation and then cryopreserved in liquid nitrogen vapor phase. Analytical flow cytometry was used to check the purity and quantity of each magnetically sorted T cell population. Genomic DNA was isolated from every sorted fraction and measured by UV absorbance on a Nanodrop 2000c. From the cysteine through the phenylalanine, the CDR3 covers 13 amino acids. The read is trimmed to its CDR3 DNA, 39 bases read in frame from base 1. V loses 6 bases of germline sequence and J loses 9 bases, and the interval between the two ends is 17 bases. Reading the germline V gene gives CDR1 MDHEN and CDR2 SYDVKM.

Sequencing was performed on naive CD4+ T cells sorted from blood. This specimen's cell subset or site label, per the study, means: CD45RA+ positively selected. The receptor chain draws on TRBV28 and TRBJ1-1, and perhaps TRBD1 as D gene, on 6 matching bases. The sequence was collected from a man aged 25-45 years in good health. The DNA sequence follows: TGTGCCAGCAGCTGGGACAAAGAAGGGAAAGCTTTCTTT. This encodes CASSWDKEGKAFF. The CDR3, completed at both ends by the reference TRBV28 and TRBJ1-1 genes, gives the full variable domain DVKVTQSSRYLVKRTGEKVFLECVQDMDHENMFWYRQDPGLGLRLIYFSYDVKMKEKGDIPEGYSVSREKKERFSLILESASTNQTSMYLCASSWDKEGKAFFGQGTRLTVV.